This passage covers 32 T cell receptor beta chains from one sample sequenced in a study of blood T cell repertoires in COVID-19. Produced via immunoSEQ multiplex PCR; TCRdb's table is partial and in-frame only. The sample shows 250,000 to 300,000 clones, about 90% of them seen only once. The sequenced sample consisted of peripheral blood. These receptors were taken from a woman in her thirties with COVID-19, enrolled during active disease.

The chain combines TRBV4-1 with TRBJ1-1; 9 bases map to TRBD1. Germline loops: CDR1 MGHRA, CDR2 YSYEKL. V was pared by 3 bases and J by 0 bases, with 11 bases of the junction left unmatched. The CDR3 is 18 amino acids. CDR3 DNA: TGCGCCAGCAGCCAGGGGTCGGGACAGGGCGGTATGAACACTGAAGCTTTCTTT. Amino acid sequence: CASSQGSGQGGMNTEAFF.

The genes are TRBV10-2 and TRBJ2-2, with TRBD2 matching over 7 bases. V was clipped by 1 base and J by 6 bases; unmatched bases: 8. CDR1 WSHSY and CDR2 SAAADI come from the germline V gene. This CDR3 region has 16 residues. The CDR3 spells CASSELRGLSPGELFF. DNA of the CDR3: TGCGCCAGCAGTGAGTTAAGGGGACTATCACCCGGGGAGCTGTTTTTT.

Here the CDR3 DNA reads TGTGCCAGCAGCTTGGGGGCCTCAGGGCGGCCAACTAATGAAAAACTGTTTTTT. Amino acid sequence: CASSLGASGRPTNEKLFF. The rearrangement links TRBV5-8 to TRBJ1-4; a possible D gene is TRBD1 (5 bases). V lost 0 bases, J lost 0 bases, and 15 bases lay in between. This CDR3 is built from 18 residues. Germline CDR1 SGHTS, CDR2 YDEGEE. Full variable domain (missing parts from reference TRBV5-8 and TRBJ1-4): EAGVTQSPTHLIKTRGQQATLRCSPISGHTSVYWYQQALGLGLQFLLWYDEGEERNRGNFPPRFSGRQFPNYSSELNVNALELEDSALYLCASSLGASGRPTNEKLFFGSGTQLSVL.

The chain couples TRBV27 to TRBJ2-7; 7 positions match TRBD1. The germline V gene encodes CDR1 MNHEY and CDR2 SMNVEV (reference sequence). This CDR3 is 16 amino acids long. V shed 7 bases and J 1 base; nucleotides not matched to a gene: 13. CDR3 loop: CASTPSLGTVSYEQYF. The CDR3 nucleotides read TGTGCCAGCACCCCTTCCCTCGGGACAGTTTCCTACGAGCAGTACTTC.

The rearrangement joins TRBV9 to TRBJ1-2; possibly TRBD1 for D (6 bases). The CDR3 totals 13 residues. The V and J ends lost 3 bases and 3 bases respectively, with 9 bases between them. Germline V gene sequence: CDR1 SGDLS, CDR2 YYNGEE. CDR3 bases: TGTGCCAGCAGCGCCCCAGGGGACTATGGCTACACCTTC. As protein: CASSAPGDYGYTF. The full variable domain, in which reference TRBV9 and TRBJ1-2 provide the parts outside the CDR3, is DSGVTQTPKHLITATGQRVTLRCSPRSGDLSVYWYQQSLDQGLQFLIQYYNGEERAKGNILERFSAQQFPDLHSELNLSSLELGDSALYFCASSAPGDYGYTFGSGTRLTVV.

The chain employs TRBV5-5 and TRBJ2-5, with 7 bases matching TRBD2. Per the germline V gene, CDR1 is SGHKS and CDR2 is YYEKEE (reference sequence). The CDR3 extends over 14 amino acids. Trimming cost V 3 bases and J 5 bases; bases outside gene matches: 7. CDR3 sequence reads: CASSSAPGGETQYF. Written as DNA, the CDR3 is TGTGCCAGCAGCTCCGCCCCCGGGGGGGAGACCCAGTACTTC.

This clone was observed a handful of times. The V call is TRBV5-1, the J call TRBJ2-1; TRBD2 agrees at 12 bases. The CDR3 has 19 residues. The germline gives CDR1 SGHRS, CDR2 YFSETQ. With V trimmed by 1 base and J by 4 bases, 12 bases remained unmatched. CDR3 DNA sequence: TGCGCCAGCAGCTTGAGTACTACTAGCGGGGGGAAACCTTACAATGAGCAGTTCTTC. Translated: CASSLSTTSGGKPYNEQFF.

V is TRBV23-1 and J is TRBJ2-7, with TRBD1 as a possible D gene (6 bases). TRBV23-1 is an ORF, and what it does is uncertain. The V end lost 0 bases, the J end lost 5 bases, and 11 bases lay between the germline ends. The CDR3 is 14 amino acids. CDR3 bases: TGCGCCAGCAGTCAATCCTCCAGGGGCCACGAGCAGTACTTC. Protein product: CASSQSSRGHEQYF.

The chain is built from TRBV19 and TRBJ1-6, with D tentatively TRBD1 (6 bases). Per the germline V gene, CDR1 is LNHDA and CDR2 is SQIVND (reference sequence). This CDR3 is 12 amino acids long. Deletions cut 6 bases from V and 14 bases from J, with 14 bases between. CDR3 DNA sequence: TGTGCCAGTAGCGTTACAGGGACGGCCCTCCACTTT. Translating gives CASSVTGTALHF.

V is TRBV28 and J is TRBJ2-5; TRBD1 is a possible D gene (6 bases). V was pared by 1 base and J by 5 bases, with 14 bases between. Germline V gives CDR1 MDHEN, CDR2 SYDVKM. CDR3 size: 15 residues. The CDR3 DNA follows: TGTGCCAGCAGTTTATTGGTCAGGGGATACGAGACCCAGTACTTC. As protein: CASSLLVRGYETQYF.

The chain combines TRBV7-6 with TRBJ2-1; possibly TRBD2 for D (6 bases). V lost 5 bases and J 3 bases, leaving 14 bases between the germline ends. CDR1 is SGHVS, CDR2 FNYEAQ, per germline. CDR3 size: 15 residues. CDR3 region: CASSLTWGDYNEQFF. The CDR3 DNA reads TGTGCCAGCAGCCTAACGTGGGGGGACTACAATGAGCAGTTCTTC.

The chain combines TRBV19 with TRBJ2-1; 12 bases align to TRBD2. The CDR3 length is 17 residues. Unmatched junction bases numbered 14, after V lost 5 bases and J lost 9 bases. Germline values: CDR1 LNHDA, CDR2 SQIVND (reference sequence). The CDR3 bases are TGTGCCAGTAGTCCCCACCCTGCTAGCGGGGGGGCCCCTGAGCAGTTCTTC. This gives the protein CASSPHPASGGAPEQFF.

This chain joins TRBV28 and TRBJ2-7; TRBD1 agrees at 7 bases. Germline-derived CDR1 and CDR2 are MDHEN and SYDVKM. The CDR3 consists of 12 residues. V shed 3 bases and J 5 bases; nucleotides not matched to a gene: 1. The CDR3 spells CASSFGQDEQYF. The CDR3 nucleotides are TGTGCCAGCAGTTTTGGACAGGACGAGCAGTACTTC.

The J gene is TRBJ2-2, the V gene TRBV7-9, with D tentatively TRBD2 (5 bases). The CDR3 runs to 15 residues. Germline V gives CDR1 SEHNR, CDR2 FQNEAQ (reference sequence). Trimming removed 4 bases at V and 5 bases at J, with 14 bases between. The CDR3 DNA reads TGTGCCAGCAGCTCACTAGATGGTGGGACCGGGGAGCTGTTTTTT. Translating it yields CASSSLDGGTGELFF.

This chain uses TRBV6-5 with TRBJ2-5; tentative D call: TRBD1 (7 bases). There are 13 residues in the CDR3. The V end lost 9 bases, the J end lost 9 bases, and 20 bases lay between the germline ends. The V gene's germline CDR1 is MNHEY and CDR2 SVGAGI. In DNA form, the CDR3 reads TGTGCCAGGGGGAATGGGGCAGGGGGGCCCCAGTACTTC. This gives the protein CARGNGAGGPQYF.

The rearrangement uses TRBV13 and TRBJ2-5, with TRBD2 matching 8 bases. Germline CDR1 PRHDT, CDR2 FYEKMQ (reference sequence). The CDR3 covers 15 residues. The V segment lost 0 bases and the J segment 4 bases; nucleotides outside the gene matches: 4. The DNA for the CDR3 is TGTGCCAGCAGCTTAGGTACTAGCGGCCTAGAGACCCAGTACTTC. Amino acids: CASSLGTSGLETQYF.

This clone showed up just a few times. The chain employs TRBV7-9 and TRBJ1-2, with TRBD1 identical over 7 bases. From germline, CDR1 is SEHNR and CDR2 FQNEAQ (reference sequence). V dropped 10 bases and J dropped 7; count of bases not matched to a gene: 12. This CDR3 has 13 amino acids. The DNA for the CDR3 is TGTGCCACCTATGGAACAGGGGCGCGTGGCTACACCTTC. As protein: CATYGTGARGYTF.

This chain connects TRBV7-9 to TRBJ2-5; D not certain. The CDR3 loop spans 14 amino acids. CDR1 and CDR2 from the germline V gene are SEHNR and FQNEAQ (reference sequence). Trimming cost V 5 bases and J 0 bases, with 10 bases left between them. The CDR3 DNA reads TGTGCCAGCAGCCCTAGAGACTACCAAGAGACCCAGTACTTC. As protein: CASSPRDYQETQYF.

The gene calls are TRBV27 and TRBJ2-7, with TRBD2 as a possible D gene (7 bases). The V gene lost 1 base and the J gene lost 6 bases, with 19 bases spanning the gap. The CDR3 is made up of 16 amino acids. Germline CDR1 is MNHEY and CDR2 is SMNVEV (reference sequence). CDR3 residues: CASSLLGLGSRGEQYF. CDR3 sequence (DNA): TGTGCCAGCAGTTTATTAGGACTAGGCTCCAGGGGCGAGCAGTACTTC.

The V and J genes are TRBV5-6 and TRBJ1-6, with 7 bases identical to TRBD1. Germline V gene sequence: CDR1 SGHDT, CDR2 YYEEEE. The V gene end was trimmed by 5 bases and the J gene end by 3 bases; junction bases not matched to a gene: 5. The length of the CDR3 is 15 residues. The chain's CDR3 is CASSNRGLYNSPLHF. The CDR3 nucleotides read TGTGCCAGCAGTAACAGGGGACTCTATAATTCACCCCTCCACTTT. The whole variable domain, remainder taken from reference TRBV5-6 and TRBJ1-6, is DAGVTQSPTHLIKTRGQQVTLRCSPKSGHDTVSWYQQALGQGPQFIFQYYEEEERQRGNFPDRFSGHQFPNYSSELNVNALLLGDSALYLCASSNRGLYNSPLHFGNGTRLTVT.

V is TRBV18 and J is TRBJ1-2; TRBD1 matches at 7 bases. Trimming took 3 bases from V and 7 from J; bases not matched to a gene: 5. The germline gives CDR1 KGHSH, CDR2 LQKENI. The CDR3 is 13 residues long. The DNA of the CDR3 is TGTGCCAGCTCACCCCAGGGGGAGCGTGGCTACACCTTC. The encoded protein is CASSPQGERGYTF.

This chain uses TRBV18 with TRBJ1-1; D possibly corresponds to TRBD1 (5 bases). The germline V gene encodes CDR1 KGHSH and CDR2 LQKENI. CDR3 size: 15 residues. V lost 2 bases and J lost 3, with 13 bases in between. CDR3 nucleotides: TGTGCCAGCTCACCAAGGGCAGGGCCGGACACTGAAGCTTTCTTT. Protein sequence: CASSPRAGPDTEAFF.

CDR3 in amino acids: CASSSGQVPEKLFF. In DNA, the CDR3 is TGTGCCAGCAGCTCCGGACAGGTTCCTGAAAAACTGTTTTTT. The chain is built from TRBV5-6 and TRBJ1-4; 7 bases are a match to TRBD1. The CDR3 runs to 14 residues. J gave up 7 bases and V 3 bases, and 6 bases lay outside the gene matches. Germline V gene data show CDR1 as SGHDT and CDR2 as YYEEEE.

This sequence joins TRBV11-3 and TRBJ2-5; 8 nucleotides agree with TRBD1. This CDR3 has 12 residues. J gave up 7 bases and V 5 bases, and 3 bases lay outside the gene matches. The germline gives CDR1 SGHNT, CDR2 YENEEA. The DNA of the CDR3 is TGTGCCAGCAGCGGACAGGGAGGGACCCAGTACTTC. Amino acids: CASSGQGGTQYF.

The chain joins TRBV5-1 to TRBJ2-7, with TRBD1 matching over 11 bases. This CDR3 spans 17 amino acids. Germline-derived CDR1 and CDR2 are SGHRS and YFSETQ. V trimming: 6 bases; J trimming: 2 bases; junction bases outside the gene matches: 13. The CDR3 DNA sequence: TGCGCCAGCACCCCCAGGACAGGGGGCCCGTCGGCCTACGAGCAGTACTTC. It yields the protein CASTPRTGGPSAYEQYF.

The rearrangement joins TRBV5-1 to TRBJ2-6; TRBD2 might be the D (5 bases). There are 18 residues in the CDR3. V lost 4 bases, J lost 2 bases, and 19 bases lay in between. Germline V CDR1 and CDR2: SGHRS, YFSETQ. The CDR3 DNA sequence: TGCGCCAGCAGCCCCGTCCGGGGTTATCCCGCTGGGGCCAACGTCCTGACTTTC. Its translation is CASSPVRGYPAGANVLTF. Using reference TRBV5-1 and TRBJ2-6 for the parts outside the CDR3, the full variable domain is KAGVTQTPRYLIKTRGQQVTLSCSPISGHRSVSWYQQTPGQGLQFLFEYFSETQRNKGNFPGRFSGRQFSNSRSEMNVSTLELGDSALYLCASSPVRGYPAGANVLTFGAGSRLTVL.

CDR3 nucleotide sequence: TGTGCCAGCAGCTTTTGGGGCCAGGGTAGGAACGAGCAGTACTTC. Translating gives CASSFWGQGRNEQYF. V is TRBV13 and J is TRBJ2-7, with D possibly being TRBD1 (5 bases). V lost 3 bases, J lost 5 bases, and 17 bases lay in between. The CDR3 runs 15 residues. Germline V gives CDR1 PRHDT, CDR2 FYEKMQ (reference sequence).

This chain uses TRBV27 with TRBJ2-3; 10 bases are shared with TRBD2. J lost 2 bases, V lost 6 bases, and 5 bases had no gene match. The CDR3 runs to 15 residues. The germline gives CDR1 MNHEY, CDR2 SMNVEV (reference sequence). The CDR3 DNA is TGTGCCAGCAGCTTACTAGCGGGGACCACAGATACGCAGTATTTT. Encoded protein: CASSLLAGTTDTQYF.

The chain recombines TRBV21-1 with TRBJ2-1; the DNA was not used to check the table's D call, TRBD2. TRBV21-1 constitutes a pseudogene. The CDR3 extends over 17 amino acids. In DNA form, the CDR3 reads TGTGCCAGCATTTCTCGACTAGCGGGGGGAGAGGACAATGAGCAGTTCTTC. Protein product: CASISRLAGGEDNEQFF.

This chain connects TRBV7-9 to TRBJ2-3; 9 nucleotides line up with TRBD1. Germline values: CDR1 SEHNR, CDR2 FQNEAQ (reference sequence). The CDR3 contains 17 residues. After removal of 2 bases from V and 4 bases from J, the junction contained 10 bases not matched to a gene. Written as DNA, the CDR3 is TGTGCCAGCAGCTTACCTCCGGGACAGGGTTTTGCAGATACGCAGTATTTT. Translated, it gives CASSLPPGQGFADTQYF.

This rearrangement joins TRBV5-1 to TRBJ1-1, with 7 bases aligning to TRBD1. The germline CDR1 and CDR2 sequences are SGHRS and YFSETQ. The CDR3 runs to 16 residues. V gave up 4 bases and J gave up 5 bases; unmatched junction bases: 14. The CDR3 region is CASSPMTGTSLTEAFF. CDR3 nucleotides: TGCGCCAGCAGCCCGATGACAGGGACATCGTTAACTGAAGCTTTCTTT.

The rearrangement uses TRBV3-1 (or the pseudogene TRBV3-2) and TRBJ2-2; 11 nucleotides agree with TRBD2. This CDR3 is built from 15 residues. Trimming cost V 8 bases and J 7 bases; bases outside gene matches: 9. CDR1 and CDR2 (germline): LGHDT, YNNKEL (reference sequence). This CDR3 reads CASGTGLAAVGELFF. The CDR3 bases are TGTGCCAGCGGGACGGGACTAGCGGCGGTCGGGGAGCTGTTTTTT.